Listed here are 2 T cell receptor beta chains from one sample, sequenced in a study of CD8 T cells in ankylosing spondylitis. TCRdb fed the 5' RACE reads into MiXCR, producing one record per CDR3 protein. The data show about 210,000 distinct CDR3 sequences, 7.3% seen once. What these receptors recognize is not known. Overall study findings and caveats: What appeared characteristic of ankylosing spondylitis blood was a TCR beta motif of eight highly homologous variants.

The specimen sequenced was blood, either unsorted or a sorted T cell fraction (not recorded which). The source is a male donor with ankylosing spondylitis.

This clonotype was seen ten or more times. The chain links TRBV14 to TRBJ2-3; D may be TRBD2 (6 bases). CDR3 size: 17 residues. The V end lost 1 base, the J end lost 3 bases, and 17 bases lay between the germline ends. Looked up from germline, CDR1 is SGHDN and CDR2 is FVKESK. The CDR3 sequence: CASSQGELAKWTDTQYF. The CDR3 DNA follows: TGTGCCAGCAGCCAAGGTGAACTAGCCAAGTGGACAGATACGCAGTATTTT.

This clonotype was counted at least ten times. The J gene is TRBJ2-6, the V gene TRBV27, with no clear D. The length of the CDR3 is 13 residues. Trimming took off 5 bases at V and 0 bases at J, with 2 bases between the two ends. CDR1 and CDR2 from the germline V gene are MNHEY and SMNVEV (reference sequence). The CDR3 sequence is CASSLSGANVLTF. In nucleotides, the CDR3 is TGTGCCAGCAGTCTCTCTGGGGCCAACGTCCTGACTTTC.